This section outlines one T cell receptor (beta chain) sequence together with its context. The antigen is undetermined. This entry belongs to a study of cytomegalovirus exposure and HLA in healthy donors. Sequenced by immunoSEQ multiplex PCR; TCRdb stores in-frame clones only, minus some. This sample carries 38,000 or so clones, 85% to 95% of them seen once, and the ten largest clones take 2.5% to 4%. The CDR3 covers 15 residues. Trimming cost V 5 bases and J 1 base, with 11 bases left between them. The germline gives CDR1 MNHEY, CDR2 SMNVEV (reference sequence). General observations from the study: Overall, roughly 170 TCR beta chains were annotated as cytomegalovirus-associated.

The chain is built from TRBV27 and TRBJ1-4; TRBD1 might be the D (5 bases). The sequenced sample consisted of PBMCs. This clonotype was obtained from a young man in good health and CMV-seronegative. The CDR3 DNA reads TGTGCCAGCAGTACCAGCAGGGTAACTAATGAAAAACTGTTTTTT. Amino acids: CASSTSRVTNEKLFF.